Sequencing of this TCR beta chain was carried out in a study of blood T cell repertoires in COVID-19. Study as a whole: The analysed material was cDNA or gDNA that came from T cells, B-cell-depleted T cells, or PBMCs.

CDR1 is SNHLY, CDR2 FYNNEI, per germline. Between the trimmed V and J ends, which lost 0 bases and 8 bases, there was a span of 10 bases. The CDR3 is 13 residues long. Participant reports of clinical history set cohort assignment. Original processing notes: Using reference gene primer amplification, nucleated cell counts were estimated. The method was immunoSEQ multiplex PCR; TCRdb's version includes in-frame clones alone and lacks a portion of them. That table furnishes V, J and clone size, whereas the DNA furnished D and trimming. The sample carries 300,000 or so clones, around 92% recorded once. Sequencing was performed on PBMCs or T cells enriched from blood (not recorded which). The TCR comes from a woman aged 50 to 65 who had been exposed to COVID-19. This chain connects TRBV2 to TRBJ1-2, with D tentatively TRBD1 (5 bases). CDR3 bases: TGTGCCAGCAGTGAAGCCTGGCAGGGAGGCTACACCTTC. Translated, it gives CASSEAWQGGYTF.